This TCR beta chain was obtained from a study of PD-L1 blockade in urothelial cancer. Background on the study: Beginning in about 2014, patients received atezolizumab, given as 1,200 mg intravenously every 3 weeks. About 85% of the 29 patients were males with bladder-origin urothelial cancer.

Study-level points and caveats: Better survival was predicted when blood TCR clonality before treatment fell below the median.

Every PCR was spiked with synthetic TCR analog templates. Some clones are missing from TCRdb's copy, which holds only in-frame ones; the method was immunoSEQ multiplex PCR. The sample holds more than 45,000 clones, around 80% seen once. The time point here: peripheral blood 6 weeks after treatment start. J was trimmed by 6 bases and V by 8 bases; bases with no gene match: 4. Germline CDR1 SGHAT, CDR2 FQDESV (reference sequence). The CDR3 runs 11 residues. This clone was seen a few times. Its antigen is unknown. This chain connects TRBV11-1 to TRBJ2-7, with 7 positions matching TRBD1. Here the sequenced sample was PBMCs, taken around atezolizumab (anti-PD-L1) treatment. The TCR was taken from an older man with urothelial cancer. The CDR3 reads CASSTGIEQYF. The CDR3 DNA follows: TGTGCCAGCTCGACAGGGATCGAGCAGTACTTC.